This T cell receptor beta chain was sequenced during a study of T cell repertoires in aging, cancer and after chemotherapy (dated by TCRdb to between 2018 and 2021). Describing the broader study: Donors were distributed across six age groups ranging from 30 or younger to 70 or older, with at least three individuals included per group. To look at immunoaging and at how T cells reconstitute after chemotherapy, the study profiled TCR beta repertoires in peripheral blood from both healthy donors and cancer patients. In the solid tumor group, the paired samples taken before and after chemotherapy came from patients with brain tumors (glioblastoma) who were receiving therapy based on temozolomide. In total, the full dataset held millions of TCR reads. The cohort comprised 200 to 250 cancer patients, roughly 93 with hematological and approximately 120 with solid cancers, plus 95 healthy donors as a reference group.

Instead of sorted cells or RNA, genomic DNA extracted from peripheral blood served as the source for amplifying TCR beta rearrangements. Germline trimming: 6 bases from V, 8 bases from J; junction bases outside gene matches: 7. The germline V gene encodes CDR1 MNHEY and CDR2 SVGAGI. Its CDR3 holds 14 amino acids, cysteine through phenylalanine. Only the CDR3 DNA is retained, 42 bases long and in frame from the first base. This clonotype was picked up a small number of times. Its antigen target is currently unknown. The input lacks base qualities; no much larger clone sits a single base away. Overall study outcomes, separate from this receptor: Compared with age-matched healthy donors, untreated patients with either hematological or solid cancers had significantly lower TCR diversity in the blood along with higher clonality. In both cancer cohorts, the median generation probability rose over the chemotherapy interval, which suggests that the repertoire was reconstituted through rebound thymic output. It was noted by the authors that conclusions about immunological memory after chemotherapy cannot be drawn from the repertoire data. Declining TCR diversity with age in healthy donors was mainly explained by loss of richness; in cancer patients, loss of evenness also contributed.

Rearranged TRB sequences spanning V, D and J segments were amplified in a multiplex touch-down PCR with a mixed TRB-A/B primer pool. Illumina adapters and sample indices were attached to the amplicons through two consecutive PCR reactions run with Phusion HS II polymerase. Amplicons were gel-purified with the NucleoSpin Gel and PCR Clean-up kit, then checked with Qubit and an Agilent 2100 Bioanalyzer. Sequencing of libraries was carried out on an Illumina MiSeq in 600-cycle, single-indexed, paired-end runs. As for the authors' bioinformatics: MiXCR versions 2.12 and 3.0.5 were used to process TRB sequences. Each unique CDR3 nucleotide sequence was counted as one clone, and only productive sequences with at least two reads were retained. The repertoire metrics were Shannon diversity, evenness, clonality (calculated as one minus evenness), and diversity profiles parameterized by alpha from 0 to 5. The IGoR algorithm was used to compute generation probabilities of clones in paired pre- and post-chemotherapy samples. TCRdb passed the public sequencing reads through fastp at Q25 and MiXCR, retaining productive beta sequences. Each CDR3 protein appears once, grouped with its most common genes and DNA. These V and J calls are TCRdb output, not the study's own analysis. This sample comprises some 8,500 distinct CDR3 sequences, over 40% of them detected only once. 10% to 15% of the sample rests with the top ten.

Specimen: blood. The source is a human donor with a solid tumor. Here the chain combines TRBV6-5 and TRBJ2-1, with TRBD2 matching 10 junction bases. CDR3 loop: CASRPTSGTDEQFF. At the DNA level, the sequence is TGTGCCAGCAGGCCTACTAGCGGGACGGATGAGCAGTTCTTC.